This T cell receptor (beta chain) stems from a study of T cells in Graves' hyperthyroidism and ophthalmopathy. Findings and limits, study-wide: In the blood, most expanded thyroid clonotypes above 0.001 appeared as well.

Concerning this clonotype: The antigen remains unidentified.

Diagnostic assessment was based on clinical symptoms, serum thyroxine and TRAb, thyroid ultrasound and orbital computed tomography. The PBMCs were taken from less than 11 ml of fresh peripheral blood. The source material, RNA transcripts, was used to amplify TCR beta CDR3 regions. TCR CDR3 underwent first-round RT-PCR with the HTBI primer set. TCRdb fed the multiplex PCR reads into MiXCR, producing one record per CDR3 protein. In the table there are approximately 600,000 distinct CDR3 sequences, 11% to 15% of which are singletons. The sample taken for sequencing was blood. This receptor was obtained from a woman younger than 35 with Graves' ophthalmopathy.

Here the CDR3 reads CAISDPTTTNEKLFF. DNA for the CDR3: TGTGCCATCAGTGACCCCACAACAACTAATGAAAAACTGTTTTTT. V usage is TRBV10-3 and J usage is TRBJ1-4; D call uncertain. V was cut by 3 bases and J by 0 bases, with 8 bases left in between. The CDR3 totals 15 residues. Per germline, CDR1 ENHRY and CDR2 SYGVKD.